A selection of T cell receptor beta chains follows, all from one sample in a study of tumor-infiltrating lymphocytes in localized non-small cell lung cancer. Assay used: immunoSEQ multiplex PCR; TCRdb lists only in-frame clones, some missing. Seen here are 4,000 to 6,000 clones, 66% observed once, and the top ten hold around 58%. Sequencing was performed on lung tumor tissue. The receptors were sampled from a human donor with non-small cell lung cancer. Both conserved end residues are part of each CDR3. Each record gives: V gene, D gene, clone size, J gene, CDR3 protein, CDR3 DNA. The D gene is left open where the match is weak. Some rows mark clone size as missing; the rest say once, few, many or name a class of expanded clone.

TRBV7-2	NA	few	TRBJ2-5	CASSLDSGPQETQYF	TGTGCCAGCAGCTTAGACAGCGGTCCCCAAGAGACCCAGTACTTC
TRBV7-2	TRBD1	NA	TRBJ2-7	CASSSRQGSYEQYF	TGTGCCAGCAGCTCTCGACAGGGCTCCTACGAGCAGTACTTC
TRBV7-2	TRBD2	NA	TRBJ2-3	CASSEGLAYSTDTQYF	TGTGCCAGCAGCGAGGGACTAGCATACAGCACAGATACGCAGTATTTT
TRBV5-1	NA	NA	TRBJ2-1	CASSSDSSQFNEQFF	TGCGCCAGCAGCTCGGACTCCTCTCAATTCAATGAGCAGTTCTTC
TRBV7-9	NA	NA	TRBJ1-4	CASSVEEGGTNEKLFF	TGTGCCAGCAGCGTAGAGGAGGGGGGAACTAATGAAAAACTGTTTTTT
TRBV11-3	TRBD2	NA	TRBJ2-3	CASSLGSGLADTQYF	TGTGCCAGCAGCTTAGGATCGGGACTAGCAGATACGCAGTATTTT
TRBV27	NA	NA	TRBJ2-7	CASSLIQGGSYEQYF	TGTGCCAGCAGTCTAATACAGGGAGGGTCGTACGAGCAGTACTTC
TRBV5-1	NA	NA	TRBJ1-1	CASSSDYNTEAFF	TGCGCCAGCAGCTCCGATTATAACACTGAAGCTTTCTTT
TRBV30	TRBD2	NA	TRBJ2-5	CAWGIGTSGQETQYF	TGTGCCTGGGGGATAGGGACTAGCGGACAAGAGACCCAGTACTTC
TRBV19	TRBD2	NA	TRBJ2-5	CASSMGLSGRVQETQYF	TGTGCCAGTAGTATGGGCTTAAGCGGGAGGGTTCAAGAGACCCAGTACTTC
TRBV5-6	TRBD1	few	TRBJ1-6	CASSPRDRADSPLHF	TGTGCCAGCAGCCCCCGGGACAGGGCGGATTCACCCCTCCACTTT
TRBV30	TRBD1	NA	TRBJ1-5	CAWNPGGEQPQHF	TGTGCCTGGAATCCAGGGGGCGAACAGCCCCAGCATTTT
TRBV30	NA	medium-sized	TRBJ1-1	CAWSRTVVTEAFF	TGTGCCTGGAGCCGAACGGTGGTCACTGAAGCTTTCTTT
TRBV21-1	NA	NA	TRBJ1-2	CASSKALLGEDGYTF	TGTGCCAGCAGCAAAGCGCTTTTGGGGGAGGATGGCTACACCTTC
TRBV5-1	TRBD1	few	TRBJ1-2	CASSLAGTGASGYTF	TGCGCCAGCAGCTTGGCCGGGACAGGGGCGTCTGGCTACACCTTC
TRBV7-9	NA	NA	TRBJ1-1	CASSPRVAEAFF	TGTGCCAGCAGTCCGCGGGTCGCTGAAGCTTTCTTT
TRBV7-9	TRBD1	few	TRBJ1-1	CASSLGSGTGLAEAFF	TGTGCCAGCAGCTTAGGGTCTGGGACAGGGCTCGCTGAAGCTTTCTTT
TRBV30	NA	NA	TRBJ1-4	CAWARQLNPWGKEKLFF	TGTGCCTGGGCTCGGCAACTCAACCCCTGGGGGAAAGAAAAACTGTTTTTT
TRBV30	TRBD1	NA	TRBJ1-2	CAWSGRDRGNYGYTF	TGTGCCTGGAGTGGCCGGGACAGGGGGAACTATGGCTACACCTTC
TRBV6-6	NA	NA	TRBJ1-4	CASISGGGKLFF	TGTGCCAGCATCTCGGGGGGGGGAAAACTGTTTTTT
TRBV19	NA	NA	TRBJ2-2	CASSMQTTGELFF	TGTGCCAGTAGTATGCAGACAACCGGGGAGCTGTTTTTT
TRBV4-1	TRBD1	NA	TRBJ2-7	CASSHPGQGVYEQYF	TGCGCCAGCAGCCATCCGGGACAGGGTGTCTACGAGCAGTACTTC
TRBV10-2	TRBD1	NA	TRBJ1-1	CASCEYRQGPTEAFF	TGCGCCAGCTGCGAATATCGACAGGGGCCAACAGAAGCTTTCTTT
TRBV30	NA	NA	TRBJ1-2	CAWSRQLGGYTF	TGTGCCTGGAGTAGGCAGCTAGGTGGCTACACCTTC
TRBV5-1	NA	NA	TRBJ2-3	CASRPGSPSTDTQYF	TGCGCCAGCAGGCCGGGATCCCCTAGCACAGATACGCAGTATTTT
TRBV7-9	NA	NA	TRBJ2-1	CASSLAFLANEQFF	TGTGCCAGCAGCTTAGCGTTTCTAGCGAATGAGCAGTTCTTC
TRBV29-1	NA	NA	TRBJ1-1	CSVDNTEAFF	TGCAGCGTGGACAACACTGAAGCTTTCTTT
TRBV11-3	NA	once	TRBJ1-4	CASSFRGAANEKLFF	TGTGCCAGCAGCTTCCGGGGAGCAGCTAATGAAAAACTGTTTTTT
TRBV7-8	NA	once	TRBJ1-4	CASSLRDGIEKLFF	TGTGCCAGCAGCTTAAGGGACGGTATCGAAAAACTGTTTTTT
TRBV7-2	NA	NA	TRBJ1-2	CASSRGRGAYGYTF	TGTGCCAGCAGCCGGGGGAGGGGGGCCTATGGCTACACCTTC
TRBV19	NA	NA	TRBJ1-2	CASSLATGVDYGYTF	TGTGCCAGTAGTCTAGCGACCGGCGTCGACTATGGCTACACCTTC
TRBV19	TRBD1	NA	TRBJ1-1	CASSHRGRDTEAFF	TGTGCCAGTAGTCACAGGGGGCGAGACACTGAAGCTTTCTTT
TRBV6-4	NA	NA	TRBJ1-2	CASSGGDFGGYTF	TGTGCCAGCAGTGGAGGGGACTTTGGTGGCTACACCTTC
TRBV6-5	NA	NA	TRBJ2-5	CASSYLGDETQYF	TGTGCCAGCAGTTACCTAGGGGACGAGACCCAGTACTTC
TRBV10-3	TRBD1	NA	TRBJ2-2	CAGQTGGNTGELFF	TGTGCCGGTCAGACAGGGGGGAACACCGGGGAGCTGTTTTTT
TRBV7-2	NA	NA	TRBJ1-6	CASSSTGWGSPLHF	TGTGCCAGCAGCTCAACAGGGTGGGGATCACCCCTCCACTTT
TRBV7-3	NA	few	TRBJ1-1	CASSQAGGNTEAFF	TGTGCCAGCAGCCAAGCGGGAGGAAACACTGAAGCTTTCTTT
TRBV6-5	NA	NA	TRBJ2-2	CASLERLSRGELFF	TGTGCCAGCTTAGAGCGCCTCTCTAGGGGGGAGCTGTTTTTT
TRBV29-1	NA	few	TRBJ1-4	CSVDPGTPVF	TGCAGCGTTGACCCCGGGACACCGGTCTTT
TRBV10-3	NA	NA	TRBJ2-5	CAISVGGETQYF	TGTGCCATCAGTGTAGGAGGAGAGACCCAGTACTTC
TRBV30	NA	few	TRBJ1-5	CAWSVPGGSNQPQHF	TGTGCCTGGAGTGTACCGGGGGGTAGCAATCAGCCCCAGCATTTT
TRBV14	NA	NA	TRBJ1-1	CASSQAGLGTEAFF	TGTGCCAGCAGCCAAGCGGGTCTTGGCACTGAAGCTTTCTTT
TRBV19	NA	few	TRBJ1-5	CASRDSMLDPQHF	TGTGCCAGTAGGGACAGCATGCTCGATCCCCAGCATTTT
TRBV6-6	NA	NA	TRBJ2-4	CATGQSIVQYF	TGTGCCACCGGACAGTCGATCGTTCAGTACTTC
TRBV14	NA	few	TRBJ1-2	CASSQDLPFGDYTF	TGTGCCAGCAGCCAAGATTTGCCTTTTGGAGACTACACCTTC
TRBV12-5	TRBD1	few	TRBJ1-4	CASGLVAGGIEKLFF	TGTGCTAGTGGTTTGGTCGCAGGGGGCATCGAAAAACTGTTTTTT
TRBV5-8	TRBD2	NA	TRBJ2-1	CASSSTTSGNYNEQFF	TGTGCCAGCAGTTCTACAACTAGCGGGAACTACAATGAGCAGTTCTTC
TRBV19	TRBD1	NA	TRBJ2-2	CASSAGTGGTGELFF	TGTGCCAGTAGCGCCGGGACAGGGGGGACCGGGGAGCTGTTTTTT